The text below deals with one T cell receptor beta chain. These data are taken from a study of blood T cell repertoires in COVID-19. Study summary: PBMCs, B-cell-depleted T cells, or T cells were the source of the cDNA or gDNA that made up the material.

The germline V gene has CDR1 PRHDT and CDR2 FYEKMQ (reference sequence). The CDR3 spans 14 residues. Germline trimming cut 5 bases from V and 2 bases from J; bases unmatched to any gene: 5. As handled by the study authors: Nucleated cell counts were estimated from reference gene primer amplification. Clones were sequenced by immunoSEQ multiplex PCR, and TCRdb holds only the in-frame ones, with some missing. That table supplies the V and J calls and clone size; D and trimming were determined from the DNA. This sample yields fewer than 300,000 clones, of which 88% are seen a single time; 0.9% to 1% belongs to the top ten.

The receptor's source is a woman aged 40 to 49 who had recovered from COVID-19. The chain employs TRBV13 and TRBJ2-5; 7 bases agree with TRBD1. The sample was peripheral blood. In nucleotides, the CDR3 is TGTGCCAGCAGCGCGACAGGGCTGCAAGAGACCCAGTACTTC. Protein product: CASSATGLQETQYF.